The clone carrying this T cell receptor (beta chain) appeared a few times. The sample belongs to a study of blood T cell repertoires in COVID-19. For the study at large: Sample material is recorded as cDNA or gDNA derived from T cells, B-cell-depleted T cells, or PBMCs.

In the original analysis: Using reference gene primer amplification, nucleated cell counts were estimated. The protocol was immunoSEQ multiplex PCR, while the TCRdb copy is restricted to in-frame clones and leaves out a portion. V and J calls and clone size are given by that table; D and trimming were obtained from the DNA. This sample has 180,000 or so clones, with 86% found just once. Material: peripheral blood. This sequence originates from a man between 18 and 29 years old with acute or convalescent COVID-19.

The CDR3 loop reads CASSDGTGYQPQHF. CDR3 in DNA: TGTGCCAGCAGCGACGGGACAGGGTATCAGCCCCAGCATTTT. The chain couples TRBV5-8 to TRBJ1-5; 9 bases line up with TRBD1. Germline trimming cut 4 bases from V and 5 bases from J; bases unmatched to any gene: 4. Germline V CDR1 and CDR2: SGHTS, YDEGEE. The CDR3 length is 14 residues.